A single sample gave rise to the 17 T cell receptor beta chains below, sequenced in a study of PD-1 blockade in mismatch repair-deficient tumors. The data were produced by immunoSEQ multiplex PCR, yet TCRdb's version contains in-frame clones alone and is incomplete. Here the sample spans more than 90,000 clones, over 60% being singletons. The material sequenced was peripheral blood, taken approximately 14 months after starting pembrolizumab. The source of these receptors is an adult with mismatch repair-deficient cancer.

CDR3 residues: CASSVTSGINEQFF. The CDR3 DNA reads as TGTGCCAGCAGTGTGACTAGCGGGATAAATGAGCAGTTCTTC. The chain uses TRBV25-1 and TRBJ2-1; 11 bases align to TRBD2. Germline values: CDR1 MGHDK, CDR2 SYGVNS. This CDR3 comprises 14 residues. J was trimmed by 7 bases and V by 4 bases; bases with no gene match: 3.

V is TRBV6-1 and J is TRBJ1-4; a weak D match, TRBD1 (5 bases). V dropped 3 bases and J dropped 0 bases, with 8 bases sitting between them. The CDR3 loop spans 15 amino acids. Germline values: CDR1 MNHNS, CDR2 SASEGT. The CDR3 nucleotides are TGTGCCAGCAGTGATCGGGGCGCAACTAATGAAAAACTGTTTTTT. Translated, it gives CASSDRGATNEKLFF.

This chain links TRBV19 with TRBJ2-2; D is possibly TRBD2 (6 bases). The V gene's germline CDR1 is LNHDA and CDR2 SQIVND (reference sequence). V was pared by 4 bases and J by 3 bases, with 12 bases between. This CDR3 has 15 residues. Here the CDR3 reads CASSTKGLHTGELFF. The CDR3 DNA sequence: TGTGCCAGTAGTACCAAGGGACTTCACACCGGGGAGCTGTTTTTT.

This chain connects TRBV7-3 to TRBJ2-3, with a possible D match to TRBD2 (6 bases). V was clipped by 4 bases and J by 1 base, with 15 bases between them. CDR3 length: 16 residues. Germline V gene lookup returns CDR1 SGHTA and CDR2 FQGTGA. The CDR3 loop reads CASSSTMGGGTDTQYF. CDR3 sequence (DNA): TGTGCCAGCAGCTCCACCATGGGCGGGGGCACAGATACGCAGTATTTT.

This clone was counted a few times. This chain links TRBV7-9 with TRBJ1-5; D may be TRBD1 (5 bases). V gave up 5 bases and J gave up 4 bases, with 12 bases separating them. The CDR3 has 14 residues. CDR1 SEHNR and CDR2 FQNEAQ come from the germline V gene (reference sequence). CDR3 region: CASSQAGRNQPQHF. The CDR3 nucleotides read TGTGCCAGCAGCCAGGCGGGGCGAAATCAGCCCCAGCATTTT.

V and J are TRBV7-2 and TRBJ2-1; no clear D. Per germline, CDR1 SGHTA and CDR2 FQGNSA. This CDR3 has 12 amino acids. Trimming removed 1 base at V and 10 bases at J, with 8 bases between. This CDR3 reads CASSLVLGEQFF. The DNA of the CDR3 is TGTGCCAGCAGCTTAGTTCTTGGAGAGCAGTTCTTC.

A note on this clone: An end of the junction differs from the germline gene, which may be a read error. The V and J genes are TRBV7-9 and TRBJ1-2; D is undetermined. The CDR3 contains 12 residues. Germline CDR1 reads SEHNR; CDR2 reads FQNEAQ (reference sequence). The CDR3 sequence is CANSFPTHGYTF. For the CDR3, the DNA is TGTGCCAACAGCTTTCCGACGCATGGCTACACCTTC.

The chain couples TRBV19 to TRBJ2-7, with 8 bases aligning to TRBD2. This CDR3 is 14 amino acids long. V was pared by 5 bases and J by 2 bases, with 5 bases of the junction left unmatched. Germline CDR1 LNHDA, CDR2 SQIVND (reference sequence). As DNA, the CDR3 is TGTGCCAGTAGTGGGACGGGAGGGCCCTACGAGCAGTACTTC. Translated: CASSGTGGPYEQYF.

This sequence joins TRBV6-5 and TRBJ1-5; perhaps TRBD1 as D (5 bases). V was pared by 2 bases and J by 5 bases, with 13 bases between. The CDR3 runs to 15 residues. Germline V gives CDR1 MNHEY, CDR2 SVGAGI. The CDR3 is CASSYQGLLDQPQHF. The CDR3 DNA follows: TGTGCCAGCAGTTACCAGGGACTGCTAGATCAGCCCCAGCATTTT.

Only one count was recorded for this clone. This sequence joins TRBV5-1 and TRBJ2-7; TRBD1 aligns across 9 bases. Germline V lookup: CDR1 SGHRS, CDR2 YFSETQ. Germline trimming cut 5 bases from V and 5 bases from J; bases unmatched to any gene: 8. The CDR3 runs to 14 residues. The CDR3 DNA follows: TGCGCCAGCAGAACCACAACAGGGGGCCACGAGCAGTACTTC. Protein product: CASRTTTGGHEQYF.

V gene TRBV5-3 combines with J gene TRBJ1-1; weak D call: TRBD1 (6 bases). TRBV5-3 is treated as an ORF (open reading frame) with a function not yet certain. The CDR3 is 15 amino acids. V lost 4 bases to trimming and J lost 5 bases, with 18 bases between them. The CDR3 coding sequence is TGTGCCAGAAGCCACCTAAACAGGGAAGTGACTGAAGCTTTCTTT. Translating it yields CARSHLNREVTEAFF.

The chain has TRBV9 and TRBJ2-7; TRBD2 agrees at 8 bases. This CDR3 contains 15 residues. The germline CDR1 and CDR2 sequences are SGDLS and YYNGEE. With 0 bases clipped from V and 3 bases from J, the junction kept 5 bases outside the gene matches. The DNA for the CDR3 is TGTGCCAGCAGCGTAGGAACTAGCGGCATCTACGAGCAGTACTTC. Translated, it gives CASSVGTSGIYEQYF.

This clone came up a few times. The chain joins TRBV19 to TRBJ1-5, with D possibly being TRBD1 (6 bases). The CDR3 has 14 residues. Deletions cut 5 bases from V and 7 bases from J, with 15 bases between. Germline lookup yields CDR1 LNHDA and CDR2 SQIVND (reference sequence). DNA for the CDR3: TGTGCCAGTAGTCTTGGACAGAGAGAACAGCCCCAGCATTTT. Translated: CASSLGQREQPQHF.

This clone was counted a few times. V and J are TRBV7-9 and TRBJ1-1; D remains ambiguous. The CDR3 is made up of 11 amino acids. Between the trimmed V and J ends, which lost 3 bases and 5 bases, there was a span of 4 bases. Germline V gives CDR1 SEHNR, CDR2 FQNEAQ (reference sequence). The CDR3 DNA is TGTGCCAGCAGCTTGAGTACTGAAGCTTTCTTT. It yields the protein CASSLSTEAFF. The full variable domain, its missing parts supplied by reference TRBV7-9 and TRBJ1-1, is DTGVSQNPRHKITKRGQNVTFRCDPISEHNRLYWYRQTLGQGPEFLTYFQNEAQLEKSRLLSDRFSAERPKGSFSTLEIQRTEQGDSAMYLCASSLSTEAFFGQGTRLTVV.

The sample holds a few counts of this clone. The chain is built from TRBV5-4 and TRBJ2-7, with 8 nucleotides matching TRBD2. With V trimmed by 5 bases and J by 1 base, 2 bases remained unmatched. This CDR3 is 13 amino acids long. Germline loops: CDR1 SGHNT, CDR2 YYREEE (reference sequence). The CDR3 sequence: CASRLAGSYEQYF. CDR3 sequence (DNA): TGTGCCAGCAGATTAGCGGGATCCTACGAGCAGTACTTC.

The count of this clone is one. The chain carries TRBV7-9 and TRBJ2-1; D ambiguous. V was shortened by 2 bases and J by 5 bases, with 10 bases between the two germline ends. Germline V CDR1 and CDR2: SEHNR, FQNEAQ (reference sequence). The CDR3 has 14 residues. The CDR3 bases are TGTGCCAGCAGCTTAAACTCCCTCGACAATGAGCAGTTCTTC. Amino acid sequence: CASSLNSLDNEQFF.

The gene calls are TRBV5-1 and TRBJ2-2; TRBD2 matches at 13 bases. There are 18 residues in the CDR3. Per the germline V gene, CDR1 is SGHRS and CDR2 is YFSETQ. The V gene end was trimmed by 2 bases and the J gene end by 4 bases; junction bases not matched to a gene: 8. CDR3 amino acids: CASSFGTSGARGTGELFF. The DNA for the CDR3 is TGCGCCAGCAGCTTCGGGACTAGCGGGGCCAGGGGCACCGGGGAGCTGTTTTTT.